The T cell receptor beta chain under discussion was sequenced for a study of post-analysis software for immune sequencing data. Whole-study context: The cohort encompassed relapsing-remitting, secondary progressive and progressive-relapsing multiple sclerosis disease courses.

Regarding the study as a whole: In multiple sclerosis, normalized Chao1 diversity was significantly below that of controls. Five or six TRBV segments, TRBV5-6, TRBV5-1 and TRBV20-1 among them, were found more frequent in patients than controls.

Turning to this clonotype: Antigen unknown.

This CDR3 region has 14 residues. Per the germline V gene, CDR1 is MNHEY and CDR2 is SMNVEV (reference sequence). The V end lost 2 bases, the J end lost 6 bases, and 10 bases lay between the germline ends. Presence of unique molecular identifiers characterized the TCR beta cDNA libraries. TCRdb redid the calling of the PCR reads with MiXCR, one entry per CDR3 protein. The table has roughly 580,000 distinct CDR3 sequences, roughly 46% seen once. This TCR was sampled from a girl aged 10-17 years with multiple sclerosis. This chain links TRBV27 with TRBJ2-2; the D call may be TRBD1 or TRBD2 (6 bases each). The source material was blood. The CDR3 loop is CASSLGGPPGELFF. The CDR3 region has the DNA TGTGCCAGCAGTTTAGGGGGGCCCCCCGGGGAGCTGTTTTTT.